These 17 T cell receptor beta chains originate from one sample sequenced in a study of CD8 T cells in Susac syndrome. The authors reverse transcribed 0.5 to 1 ug RNA with random hexamers. TCRdb recomputed calls from the immunoSEQ multiplex PCR reads with MiXCR, one row per CDR3 protein. In the table there are fewer than 100,000 distinct CDR3 sequences, about 91% of which are singletons. The sample comprised CD8+ T cells from PBMCs. Receptors were obtained from a human donor with multiple sclerosis.

This clonotype was found once. This sequence joins TRBV19 and TRBJ1-1, with D possibly matching TRBD1 (6 bases). This CDR3 is built from 13 residues. Trimming took 3 bases from V and 8 from J, leaving 13 bases between them. Germline CDR1 LNHDA, CDR2 SQIVND (reference sequence). The CDR3 region has the DNA TGTGCCAGTAGTATTCAGACAGGCGCCGAAGCTTTCTTT. Its translation is CASSIQTGAEAFF.

This sequence joins TRBV13 and TRBJ2-3; D call uncertain. CDR1 and CDR2 from the germline V gene are PRHDT and FYEKMQ (reference sequence). V was clipped by 5 bases and J by 1 base, with 16 bases between them. CDR3 size: 16 residues. CDR3 in DNA: TGTGCCAGCAGCCCAGCCAGCGTCCCAGGCACAGATACGCAGTATTTT. This encodes CASSPASVPGTDTQYF.

The rearrangement links TRBV5-1 to TRBJ2-1; D not resolved. The CDR3 consists of 11 residues. Germline V gene lookup returns CDR1 SGHRS and CDR2 YFSETQ. V dropped 4 bases and J dropped 8 bases, with 7 bases sitting between them. Here the CDR3 DNA reads TGCGCCAGCAGCAGTAGTGATGAGCAGTTCTTC. Its protein is CASSSSDEQFF. The complete variable domain, with remaining parts taken from reference TRBV5-1 and TRBJ2-1, reads KAGVTQTPRYLIKTRGQQVTLSCSPISGHRSVSWYQQTPGQGLQFLFEYFSETQRNKGNFPGRFSGRQFSNSRSEMNVSTLELGDSALYLCASSSSDEQFFGPGTRLTVL.

This clonotype has a single count. The V and J genes are TRBV20-1 and TRBJ1-3; weak D call: TRBD1 (6 bases). The length of the CDR3 is 16 residues. In germline, CDR1 is DFQATT, CDR2 SNEGSKA (reference sequence). Trimming stripped 3 bases from V and 0 bases from J, with 15 bases between. DNA of the CDR3: TGCAGTGCTAGTCCTTACCGGGACATCTCTGGAAACACCATATATTTT. Encoded protein: CSASPYRDISGNTIYF.

V and J are TRBV2 and TRBJ1-5; 11 nucleotides line up with TRBD1. In germline, CDR1 is SNHLY, CDR2 FYNNEI. CDR3 size: 14 residues. V was clipped by 7 bases and J by 7 bases; unmatched bases: 6. CDR3 residues: CASKGQGAGQPQHF. CDR3 DNA: TGTGCCAGCAAAGGACAGGGGGCAGGGCAGCCCCAGCATTTT.

This chain connects TRBV2 to TRBJ2-7, with D possibly being TRBD2 (6 bases). There are 14 residues in the CDR3. V lost 4 bases and J lost 5, with 15 bases in between. Germline CDR1 reads SNHLY; CDR2 reads FYNNEI. The DNA of the CDR3 is TGTGCCAGCAGTGGAGCGCCCGCGGGAAACGAGCAGTACTTC. Translation gives CASSGAPAGNEQYF.

V and J are TRBV20-1 and TRBJ2-7, with TRBD2 matching 11 bases. Unmatched junction bases numbered 14, after V lost 3 bases and J lost 4 bases. In germline, CDR1 is DFQATT, CDR2 SNEGSKA (reference sequence). The CDR3 runs to 17 residues. CDR3 nucleotide sequence: TGCAGTGCTAGTTGGGCTAGCGGGAGGCACAGTCCTTACGAGCAGTACTTC. As protein: CSASWASGRHSPYEQYF.

The rearrangement links TRBV7-2 to TRBJ2-7; D may match TRBD1 or TRBD2 (6 bases each). The V end was cut by 5 bases, the J end by 7 bases, with 12 bases between. CDR3 size: 12 residues. The germline V gene encodes CDR1 SGHTA and CDR2 FQGNSA. The CDR3 loop reads CASSGGLLEQYF. Here the CDR3 DNA reads TGTGCCAGCAGCGGGGGGCTGTTAGAGCAGTACTTC.

The V call is TRBV9, the J call TRBJ2-2; perhaps TRBD1 as D (6 bases). Germline lookup yields CDR1 SGDLS and CDR2 YYNGEE. Trimming removed 2 bases at V and 6 bases at J, with 14 bases between. The CDR3 runs 15 residues. The CDR3 DNA is TGTGCCAGCAGCGTGCAGGGGATTCCCCCCGGGGAGCTGTTTTTT. This codes for CASSVQGIPPGELFF.

This rearrangement joins TRBV9 to TRBJ2-1, with 8 bases that match TRBD2. Trimming removed 3 bases from V and 9 bases from J; junction bases left unmatched: 5. The CDR3 contains 13 residues. Germline assignment: CDR1 SGDLS and CDR2 YYNGEE. CDR3 loop: CASSATSEVEQFF. CDR3 nucleotides: TGTGCCAGCAGCGCGACTAGCGAAGTTGAGCAGTTCTTC. The entire variable domain, with the rest obtained from reference TRBV9 and TRBJ2-1, is as follows: DSGVTQTPKHLITATGQRVTLRCSPRSGDLSVYWYQQSLDQGLQFLIQYYNGEERAKGNILERFSAQQFPDLHSELNLSSLELGDSALYFCASSATSEVEQFFGPGTRLTVL.

The chain has TRBV9 and TRBJ2-1; 9 nucleotides agree with TRBD2. The CDR3 loop spans 17 amino acids. Germline CDR1 is SGDLS and CDR2 is YYNGEE. Trimming cost V 1 base and J 2 bases; bases outside gene matches: 7. The CDR3 loop is CASSVREGTSPYNEQFF. The CDR3 DNA reads TGTGCCAGCAGCGTAAGGGAGGGGACTAGCCCCTACAATGAGCAGTTCTTC. Combining the CDR3 with reference TRBV9 and TRBJ2-1 gives the whole variable domain DSGVTQTPKHLITATGQRVTLRCSPRSGDLSVYWYQQSLDQGLQFLIQYYNGEERAKGNILERFSAQQFPDLHSELNLSSLELGDSALYFCASSVREGTSPYNEQFFGPGTRLTVL.

This clonotype was counted only a few times. The chain combines TRBV2 with TRBJ2-7; perhaps TRBD2 as D (5 bases). The CDR3 sequence is 13 residues long. V was pared by 2 bases and J by 3 bases, with 8 bases between. Germline-derived CDR1 and CDR2 are SNHLY and FYNNEI. The CDR3: CASSESDFYEQYF. DNA for the CDR3: TGTGCCAGCAGTGAATCGGACTTCTACGAGCAGTACTTC. Complete variable domain (other parts from reference TRBV2 and TRBJ2-7): EPEVTQTPSHQVTQMGQEVILRCVPISNHLYFYWYRQILGQKVEFLVSFYNNEISEKSEIFDDQFSVERPDGSNFTLKIRSTKLEDSAMYFCASSESDFYEQYFGPGTRLTVT.

The chain is built from TRBV15 and TRBJ1-5; TRBD1 matches at 8 bases. This CDR3 spans 14 amino acids. The germline V gene encodes CDR1 LNHNV and CDR2 YYDKDF (reference sequence). V shed 5 bases, J shed 4 bases, and the junction held 4 bases outside the gene matches. As DNA, the CDR3 is TGTGCCACCAGCGTGGACAGGGCTAATCAGCCCCAGCATTTT. This encodes CATSVDRANQPQHF. Full variable domain (missing parts from reference TRBV15 and TRBJ1-5): DAMVIQNPRYQVTQFGKPVTLSCSQTLNHNVMYWYQQKSSQAPKLLFHYYDKDFNNEADTPDNFQSRRPNTSFCFLDIRSPGLGDTAMYLCATSVDRANQPQHFGDGTRLSIL.

This clonotype showed up just once. The rearrangement joins TRBV5-5 to TRBJ2-1; either TRBD1 or TRBD2 may fit D (6 bases each). Germline CDR1 SGHKS, CDR2 YYEKEE (reference sequence). The CDR3 length is 15 residues. V was shortened by 2 bases and J by 3 bases, with 12 bases between the two germline ends. CDR3 residues: CASSLSGGNYNEQFF. CDR3 coding DNA: TGTGCCAGCAGCTTATCCGGGGGCAACTACAATGAGCAGTTCTTC.

This clonotype was observed once. The J gene is TRBJ2-3, the V gene TRBV12-3 or TRBV12-4; D gene uncertain. The CDR3 length is 16 residues. V dropped 5 bases and J dropped 2 bases, with 17 bases sitting between them. The CDR3 DNA sequence: TGTGCCAGCAGTCCCCTGTTCGTGGCCGTCACAGATACGCAGTATTTT. Its translation is CASSPLFVAVTDTQYF.

This rearrangement joins TRBV9 to TRBJ2-7; TRBD2 matches 9 bases. Germline CDR1 SGDLS, CDR2 YYNGEE. The CDR3 is 14 amino acids. With V trimmed by 3 bases and J by 7 bases, 8 bases remained unmatched. The CDR3 DNA reads TGTGCCAGCAGCGATGGCGGGGGGGCGGGTGAGCAGTACTTC. Translating it yields CASSDGGGAGEQYF.

The J gene is TRBJ2-1, the V gene TRBV7-3; D gene uncertain. With 4 bases removed from V and 6 bases from J, the gap between germline ends came to 4 bases. Germline V gene lookup returns CDR1 SGHTA and CDR2 FQGTGA. The CDR3 loop spans 11 amino acids. The CDR3 nucleotides are TGTGCCAGCAGCTGGGGCAATGAGCAGTTCTTC. Translation gives CASSWGNEQFF.